This TCR beta chain was captured in a study of vaccination effects on CD4 cells after COVID-19. Study at large: Either the mRNA-1273 or the BNT162b2 vaccine was given to participants as two doses.

TCRdb's copy holds only in-frame clones and misses some; the assay was immunoSEQ multiplex PCR. Of around 79,000 clones detected, about 79% appear once; the ten largest clones hold about 10%. Of note for this clone: What it binds is unknown.

Whole-study results and caveats: Few convalescent patients were studied, and early post-infection samples were lacking.

Germline lookup yields CDR1 SGHRS and CDR2 YFSETQ. V lost 2 bases and J 4 bases, leaving 12 bases between the germline ends. This CDR3 is 14 amino acids long. Viral peptide pool expansion of antigen-specific CD4+ T cells preceded sequencing in the ViraFEST assay. Scientists isolated CD4+ T cells after a roughly nine-day culture period ended. In the vaccine recipients, nucleocapsid antibodies were negative and there was no prior SARS-CoV-2 infection. Every well housed two million PBMC, which grew in culture alongside 9 to 10 IU/ml IL-2 and 10 ug/ml peptides. The authors replaced half the medium with IL-2 medium on days 3 and 7.

The clonotype comes from a human donor who received a COVID-19 vaccine. The V and J genes are TRBV5-1 and TRBJ1-2; unclear D gene. The sequencing here drew on CD4+ T cells from PBMCs cultured with SARS-CoV-2 spike peptides, taken before COVID-19 vaccination. The CDR3 loop is CASSLATSFYGYTF. CDR3 in DNA: TGCGCCAGCAGCTTAGCCACCTCCTTCTATGGCTACACCTTC.